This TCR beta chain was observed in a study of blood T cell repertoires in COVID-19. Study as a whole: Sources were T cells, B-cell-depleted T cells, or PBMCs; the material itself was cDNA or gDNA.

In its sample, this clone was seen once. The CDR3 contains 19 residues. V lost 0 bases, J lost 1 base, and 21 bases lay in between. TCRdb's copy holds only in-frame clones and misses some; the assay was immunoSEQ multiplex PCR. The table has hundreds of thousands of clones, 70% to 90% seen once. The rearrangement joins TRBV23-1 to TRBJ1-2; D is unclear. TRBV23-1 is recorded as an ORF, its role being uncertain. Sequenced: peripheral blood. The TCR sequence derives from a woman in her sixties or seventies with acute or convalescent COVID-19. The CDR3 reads CASSQSGEPRLLFNYGYTF. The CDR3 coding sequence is TGCGCCAGCAGTCAATCGGGTGAGCCGAGACTCCTATTTAACTATGGCTACACCTTC.